The rows below give T cell receptor beta chains drawn from one sample of a study of T cell repertoires in cytomegalovirus infection. Using its own MiXCR run on the reads, TCRdb lists one record per CDR3 protein. The data contain approximately 750,000 distinct CDR3 sequences, 35% of them singletons. Material for sequencing was PBMCs. These TCRs come from a human donor in good health (CMV status not recorded). Some clones in this sample may be carry-over from other donors' samples. Both conserved end residues are part of each CDR3. D genes are given only for firm matches. Clone size appears in some rows only: once, few, many, or a class for an expanded clone.

J gene,clone size,V gene,D gene,CDR3 DNA,CDR3 protein
TRBJ1-3,many,TRBV7-6,.,TGTGCCAGCAGCTTAGGGCCCAGAAACTCTGGAAACACCATATATTTT,CASSLGPRNSGNTIYF
TRBJ1-5,few,TRBV10-3,.,TGTGCCATCGGAAGGAGTAGCAATCAGCCCCAGCATTTT,CAIGRSSNQPQHF
TRBJ1-2,.,TRBV7-2,.,TGTGCCAGCAGCTTAGTAGTCCGGGGGCGTGGGGTCGTCTATGGCTACACCTTC,CASSLVVRGRGVVYGYTF
TRBJ1-1,.,TRBV15,.,TGTGCCCCCTCCCGTGAGGGGATGAACACTGAAGCTTTCTTT,CAPSREGMNTEAFF
TRBJ2-5,.,TRBV4-1,.,TGCGCCAGCAGCTCCAGGTACGGGGGCCAAGAGACCCAGTACTTC,CASSSRYGGQETQYF
TRBJ2-1,.,TRBV27,TRBD2,TGTGCCAGCAGTCCTTTTAGCGGGAGCATCAATGAGCAGTTCTTC,CASSPFSGSINEQFF
TRBJ2-1,once,TRBV27,.,TGTGCCAGCAGTTTATCCCTAGGCTCCTACAATGAGCAGTTCTTC,CASSLSLGSYNEQFF
TRBJ1-2,many,TRBV7-2,.,TGTGCCAGCAGCTCATTACAGAAAGCTAACTATGGCTACACCTTC,CASSSLQKANYGYTF
TRBJ2-3,few,TRBV7-2,.,TGTGCCAGCAGCTTAGATGGGGGAGCGGATACGCAGTATTTT,CASSLDGGADTQYF
TRBJ2-7,.,TRBV10-3,.,TGTGCCATCAAGTTCGGTTACGAGCAGTACTTC,CAIKFGYEQYF
TRBJ1-1,few,TRBV7-2,.,TGTGCCAGCAGCCACGAGACGTGGAACACTGAAGCTTTCTTT,CASSHETWNTEAFF
TRBJ1-3,many,TRBV7-2,.,TGTGCCAGCAGCGAGCAGGCTCTCTCTGGAAACACCATATATTTT,CASSEQALSGNTIYF
TRBJ2-5,many,TRBV12-3/TRBV12-4,.,TGTGCCAGCAGCCTGATCGGGGAGACCCAGTACTTC,CASSLIGETQYF
TRBJ1-2,many,TRBV7-2,.,TGTGCCAGCAGCTTCGTAGGAGGTTATGGCTACACCTTC,CASSFVGGYGYTF
TRBJ2-2,few,TRBV7-2,TRBD2,TGTGCCAGCACTCGGACCGGGACTAAAGCCGGGGAGCTGTTTTTT,CASTRTGTKAGELFF
TRBJ2-7,few,TRBV4-1,TRBD1,TGCGCCAGCAGCCAAGTGGGGACAGTTCCCACTTCCTACGAGCAGTACTTC,CASSQVGTVPTSYEQYF
TRBJ2-5,.,TRBV20-1,.,TGCAGTGCTAGAGATGGTCGCCAAGGCCAAGAGACCCAGTACTTC,CSARDGRQGQETQYF
TRBJ2-1,few,TRBV28,.,TGTGCCAGCGGTGCAGGGGTCTACAATGAGCAGTTCTTC,CASGAGVYNEQFF
TRBJ2-1,.,TRBV12-3/TRBV12-4,.,TGTGCCAGCAGTGCTACTATTGAGCAGTTCTTC,CASSATIEQFF
TRBJ1-1,.,TRBV14,.,TGTGCCAGCAGCCAAGATGCTAGATCGGCAGAAGCTTTCTTT,CASSQDARSAEAFF
TRBJ2-1,.,TRBV27,.,TGTGCCAGCAGTTTGCTATGGTACAATGAGCAGTTCTTC,CASSLLWYNEQFF